This T cell receptor (beta chain) is drawn from a study of blood T cell repertoires in COVID-19. Background on the study: COVID-19 samples, acute and convalescent, were from the United States, Italy and Spain. Sources were T cells, B-cell-depleted T cells, or PBMCs; the material itself was cDNA or gDNA.

Original processing methods: Amplification with reference gene primers provided the estimates of nucleated cell counts. Libraries were prepared by immunoSEQ multiplex PCR; TCRdb keeps only in-frame clonotypes and omits some of them. D and trimming come from the DNA, and the V and J calls and clone size come from that table. The sample lists 100,000 to 110,000 clones; 70% to 90% were seen once. The clonotype comes from a man in his fifties with active or convalescent COVID-19. The specimen was peripheral blood.

The CDR3 sequence: CASRKLMDRVSYEQYF. CDR3 DNA: TGTGCCAGCAGGAAGCTCATGGACAGGGTCTCCTACGAGCAGTACTTC. The genes are TRBV27 and TRBJ2-7; TRBD1 matches 8 bases. Germline assignment: CDR1 MNHEY and CDR2 SMNVEV (reference sequence). The CDR3 is 16 amino acids. Losses at the gene ends were 6 bases for V and 0 bases for J; bases not matched to a gene: 10.